Here is one T cell receptor beta chain with its context. This record belongs to a study of blood T cell repertoires in COVID-19. The J segment lost 5 bases and the V segment lost 6 bases, leaving 10 bases of the junction unmatched. The CDR3 is 14 amino acids. Germline lookup yields CDR1 MDHEN and CDR2 SYDVKM. Assay: immunoSEQ multiplex PCR; the TCRdb copy retains only in-frame clones and omits some. The data show 350,000 to 450,000 clones, with over 75% seen just once and about 1.1% held by the top ten. Sequencing was performed on PBMCs or T cells enriched from blood (not recorded which). This chain joins TRBV28 and TRBJ2-7, with 7 bases fitting TRBD2. The clonotype originates from a man aged 25-40 years who had recovered from COVID-19. The CDR3 coding sequence is TGTGCCAGCAGCCGGATAGCGGGCTTTCACGAGCAGTACTTC. It yields the protein CASSRIAGFHEQYF.